These 12 T cell receptor beta chains were all obtained from the same sample, sequenced in a study of blood T cell repertoires in COVID-19. This table comes from immunoSEQ multiplex PCR, and its TCRdb copy is limited to in-frame clones, with some not included. In the table there are roughly 68,000 clones, 85% to 90% of which are singletons. Sequenced sample: PBMCs or T cells enriched from blood (not recorded which). These receptor sequences come from a woman aged 40-49 years who had recovered from COVID-19.

This chain connects TRBV29-1 to TRBJ1-4; D not resolved. The germline V and J ends were trimmed by 4 bases and 4 bases, with 16 bases remaining between them. The CDR3 sequence is 15 residues long. CDR1 and CDR2 (germline): SQVTM, ANQGSEA. In DNA form, the CDR3 reads TGCAGCGTTGGTGGAGGAGCCGGTGGTAATGAAAAACTGTTTTTT. Translating gives CSVGGGAGGNEKLFF.

V and J are TRBV5-1 and TRBJ1-3, with D maybe TRBD1 (6 bases). The CDR3 consists of 13 residues. CDR1 is SGHRS, CDR2 YFSETQ, per germline. Deletions cut 2 bases from V and 4 bases from J, with 7 bases between. CDR3 bases: TGCGCCAGCAGCTTCGGGACAGGAAACACCATATATTTT. Translation: CASSFGTGNTIYF.

This rearrangement joins TRBV5-1 to TRBJ2-2, with TRBD2 as a possible D gene (5 bases). Trimming took off 3 bases at V and 6 bases at J, with 9 bases between the two ends. The germline V gene has CDR1 SGHRS and CDR2 YFSETQ. This CDR3 is 13 amino acids long. The CDR3 DNA follows: TGCGCCAGCAGCTCCTCTAGCCCCGGGGAGCTGTTTTTT. Translation gives CASSSSSPGELFF.

In DNA, the CDR3 is TGCAGCGTTGAAATACAGCCCACCGGGGAGCTGTTTTTT. The encoded protein is CSVEIQPTGELFF. The J gene is TRBJ2-2, the V gene TRBV29-1; D is uncertain. Germline V gene lookup returns CDR1 SQVTM and CDR2 ANQGSEA. This CDR3 spans 13 amino acids. The V end lost 2 bases, the J end lost 4 bases, and 8 bases lay between the germline ends.

V is TRBV11-2 and J is TRBJ2-5; possibly TRBD2 for D (6 bases). V lost 0 bases to trimming and J lost 4 bases, with 6 bases between them. From germline, CDR1 is SGHAT and CDR2 FQNNGV. CDR3 length: 13 amino acids. The CDR3, as DNA: TGTGCCAGCAGCTTAGAGGGAGGAGAGACCCAGTACTTC. This sequence encodes CASSLEGGETQYF.

The chain couples TRBV4-1 to TRBJ2-3; the D gene is possibly TRBD2 (5 bases). The CDR3 is 13 residues long. From germline, CDR1 is MGHRA and CDR2 YSYEKL. V was trimmed by 3 bases and J by 8 bases, leaving 12 bases between them. CDR3 DNA: TGCGCCAGCAGCCAGGGGAGAATGCTTACGCAGTATTTT. It codes for CASSQGRMLTQYF.

J is TRBJ2-1 and V is TRBV5-1, with 10 bases fitting TRBD1. This CDR3 has 15 residues. The V segment lost 2 bases and the J segment 4 bases; nucleotides outside the gene matches: 3. CDR1 is SGHRS and CDR2 is YFSETQ in the germline V gene. The CDR3 spells CASSFRTGGYNEQFF. The CDR3 coding sequence is TGCGCCAGCAGCTTTAGGACAGGGGGATACAATGAGCAGTTCTTC.

CDR3 sequence: CASGSPGQGRETQYF. In DNA form, the CDR3 reads TGTGCCAGCGGATCTCCGGGACAGGGCAGAGAGACCCAGTACTTC. The chain links TRBV27 to TRBJ2-5; TRBD1 agrees at 9 bases. V lost 8 bases and J lost 4; bases outside the gene matches: 11. The CDR3 contains 15 residues. Germline V CDR1 and CDR2: MNHEY, SMNVEV (reference sequence).

V usage is TRBV13 and J usage is TRBJ2-1, with 10 nucleotides matching TRBD1. The germline gives CDR1 PRHDT, CDR2 FYEKMQ (reference sequence). The CDR3 length is 17 residues. V trimming: 5 bases; J trimming: 0 bases; junction bases outside the gene matches: 7. The DNA for the CDR3 is TGTGCCAGCAGCCCCGGACAGGGGGAGTCCTCCTACAATGAGCAGTTCTTC. Translating it yields CASSPGQGESSYNEQFF.

CDR3 nucleotide sequence: TGTGCCAGTAGTATAGGGGCCAGCTATGGCTACACCTTC. Protein product: CASSIGASYGYTF. The V gene is TRBV19, the J gene TRBJ1-2; D not certain. V dropped 1 base and J dropped 4 bases, with 7 bases sitting between them. The CDR3 spans 13 residues. Germline values: CDR1 LNHDA, CDR2 SQIVND (reference sequence).

The rearrangement links TRBV10-2 to TRBJ2-7; 10 nucleotides line up with TRBD2. This CDR3 region has 16 residues. Germline values: CDR1 WSHSY, CDR2 SAAADI. J gave up 6 bases and V 3 bases, and 11 bases lay outside the gene matches. In DNA, the CDR3 is TGCGCCAGCAGTGACCCTCTAGCGGGGGCCACCATCGAGCAGTACTTC. It encodes CASSDPLAGATIEQYF.

The chain links TRBV25-1 to TRBJ1-2; a possible D gene is TRBD1 (6 bases). This CDR3 has 16 amino acids. Germline V gives CDR1 MGHDK, CDR2 SYGVNS. Deletions cut 2 bases from V and 4 bases from J, with 17 bases between. The CDR3 here is CASSEGPTGRGYGYTF. The DNA for the CDR3 is TGTGCCAGCAGTGAAGGGCCGACAGGAAGGGGCTATGGCTACACCTTC.